One TCR beta chain is described in this entry. Primers included in the PCR were 60 Vbeta and 13 Jbeta primers. The table came from immunoSEQ multiplex PCR; TCRdb's copy has only in-frame clones and leaves some out. The sample table includes about 77,000 clones. The data are from a study of cytomegalovirus exposure and HLA in healthy donors. The wider study: The Caucasian-associated ancestry cluster contained about 80% of the approximately 390 genotyped donors.

The clonotype comes from a man in his forties or fifties in good health and CMV-seropositive. Sequenced material: PBMCs.

CDR3 amino acids: CASSLSLAAYNEQFF. CDR3 sequence (DNA): TGTGCCAGCAGTTTGTCGCTAGCGGCGTACAATGAGCAGTTCTTC. V and J are TRBV27 and TRBJ2-1; the match to TRBD2 covers 7 bases. Germline-derived CDR1 and CDR2 are MNHEY and SMNVEV (reference sequence). This CDR3 contains 15 residues. J gave up 4 bases and V 3 bases, and 6 bases lay outside the gene matches.